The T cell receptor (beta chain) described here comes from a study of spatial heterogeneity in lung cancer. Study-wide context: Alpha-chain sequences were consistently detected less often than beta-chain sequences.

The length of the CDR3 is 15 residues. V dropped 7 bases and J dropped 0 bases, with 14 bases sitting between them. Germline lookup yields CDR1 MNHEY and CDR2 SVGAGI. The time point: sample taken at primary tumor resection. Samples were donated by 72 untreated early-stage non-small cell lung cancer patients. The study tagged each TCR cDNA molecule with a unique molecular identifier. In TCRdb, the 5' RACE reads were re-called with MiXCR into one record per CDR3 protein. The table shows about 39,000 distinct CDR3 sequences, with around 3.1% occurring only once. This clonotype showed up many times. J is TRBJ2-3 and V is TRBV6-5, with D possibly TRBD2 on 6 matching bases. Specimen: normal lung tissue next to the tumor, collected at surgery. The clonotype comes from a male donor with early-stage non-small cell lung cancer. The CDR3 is CASTSWGRSTDTQYF. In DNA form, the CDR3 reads TGTGCCAGCACCAGTTGGGGGAGGAGCACAGATACGCAGTATTTT.